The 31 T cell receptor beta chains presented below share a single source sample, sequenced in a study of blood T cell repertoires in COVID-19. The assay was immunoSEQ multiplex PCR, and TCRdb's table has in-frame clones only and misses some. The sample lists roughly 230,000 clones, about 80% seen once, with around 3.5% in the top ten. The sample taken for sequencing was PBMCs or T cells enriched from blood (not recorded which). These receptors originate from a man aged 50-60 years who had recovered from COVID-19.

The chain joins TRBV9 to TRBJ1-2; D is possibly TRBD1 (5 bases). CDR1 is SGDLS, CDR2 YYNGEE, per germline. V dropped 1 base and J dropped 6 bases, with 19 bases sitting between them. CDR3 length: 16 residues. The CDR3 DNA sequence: TGTGCCAGCAGCGTAAGCCCTCGGCGGGGGAAAGATGGCTACACCTTC. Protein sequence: CASSVSPRRGKDGYTF.

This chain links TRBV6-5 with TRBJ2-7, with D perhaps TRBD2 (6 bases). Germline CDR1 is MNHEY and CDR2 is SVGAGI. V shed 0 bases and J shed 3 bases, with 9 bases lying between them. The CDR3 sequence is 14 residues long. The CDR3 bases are TGTGCCAGCAGTTACTCGGGGAGGCACTACGAGCAGTACTTC. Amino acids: CASSYSGRHYEQYF.

CDR3 in amino acids: CASRRQGRTEAFF. CDR3 DNA: TGCGCCAGCAGACGACAGGGGCGAACTGAAGCTTTCTTT. The chain links TRBV5-1 to TRBJ1-1, with 8 bases matching TRBD1. In germline, CDR1 is SGHRS, CDR2 YFSETQ. V was clipped by 5 bases and J by 5 bases; unmatched bases: 5. The CDR3 is made up of 13 amino acids.

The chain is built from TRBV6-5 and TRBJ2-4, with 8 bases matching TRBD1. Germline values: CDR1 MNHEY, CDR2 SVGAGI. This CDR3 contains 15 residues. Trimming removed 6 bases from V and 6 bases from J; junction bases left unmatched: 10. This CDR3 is CASRKDRGGRNIQYF. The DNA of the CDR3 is TGTGCCAGCAGGAAAGACAGGGGAGGCCGAAACATTCAGTACTTC.

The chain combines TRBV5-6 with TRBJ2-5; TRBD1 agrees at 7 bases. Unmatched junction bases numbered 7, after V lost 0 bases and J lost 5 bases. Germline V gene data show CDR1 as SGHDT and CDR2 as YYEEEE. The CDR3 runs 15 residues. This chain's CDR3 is CASSLVETGSETQYF. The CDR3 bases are TGTGCCAGCAGCTTGGTAGAGACAGGGAGCGAGACCCAGTACTTC. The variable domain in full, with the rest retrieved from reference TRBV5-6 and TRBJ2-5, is DAGVTQSPTHLIKTRGQQVTLRCSPKSGHDTVSWYQQALGQGPQFIFQYYEEEERQRGNFPDRFSGHQFPNYSSELNVNALLLGDSALYLCASSLVETGSETQYFGPGTRLLVL.

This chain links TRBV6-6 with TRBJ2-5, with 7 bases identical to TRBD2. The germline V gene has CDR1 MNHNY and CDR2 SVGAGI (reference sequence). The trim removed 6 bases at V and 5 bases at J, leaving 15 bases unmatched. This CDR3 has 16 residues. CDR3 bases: TGTGCCAGCAGGCCACCCGGGACTATGATTGTTGAGACCCAGTACTTC. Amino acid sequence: CASRPPGTMIVETQYF.

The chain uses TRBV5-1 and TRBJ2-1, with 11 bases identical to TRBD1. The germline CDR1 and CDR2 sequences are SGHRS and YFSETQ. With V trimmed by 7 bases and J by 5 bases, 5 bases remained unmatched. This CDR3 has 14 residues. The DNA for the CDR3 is TGCGCCAGCGCCGGACAGGGGGCCAACAATGAGCAGTTCTTC. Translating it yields CASAGQGANNEQFF.

The CDR3 spells CAIKGDLESAGYTF. The CDR3 nucleotides are TGTGCCATCAAGGGGGATCTCGAATCAGCTGGCTACACCTTC. J is TRBJ1-2 and V is TRBV10-3; TRBD1 is a possible D gene (6 bases). Germline loops: CDR1 ENHRY, CDR2 SYGVKD. The CDR3 spans 14 residues. The germline V and J ends were trimmed by 7 bases and 7 bases, with 19 bases remaining between them.

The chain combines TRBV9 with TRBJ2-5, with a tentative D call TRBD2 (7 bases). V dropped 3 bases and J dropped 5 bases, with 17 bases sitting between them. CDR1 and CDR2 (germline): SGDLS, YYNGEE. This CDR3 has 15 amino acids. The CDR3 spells CASSGHTQGGETQYF. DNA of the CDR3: TGTGCCAGCAGCGGCCACACACAGGGAGGGGAGACCCAGTACTTC.

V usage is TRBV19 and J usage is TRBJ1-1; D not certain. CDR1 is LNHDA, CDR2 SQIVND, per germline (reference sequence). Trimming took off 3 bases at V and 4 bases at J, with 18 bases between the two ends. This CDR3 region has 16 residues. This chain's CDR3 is CASSINGLEEGTEAFF. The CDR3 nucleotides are TGTGCCAGTAGTATTAATGGCCTCGAGGAGGGCACTGAAGCTTTCTTT. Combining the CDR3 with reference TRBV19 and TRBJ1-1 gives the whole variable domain DGGITQSPKYLFRKEGQNVTLSCEQNLNHDAMYWYRQDPGQGLRLIYYSQIVNDFQKGDIAEGYSVSREKKESFPLTVTSAQKNPTAFYLCASSINGLEEGTEAFFGQGTRLTVV.

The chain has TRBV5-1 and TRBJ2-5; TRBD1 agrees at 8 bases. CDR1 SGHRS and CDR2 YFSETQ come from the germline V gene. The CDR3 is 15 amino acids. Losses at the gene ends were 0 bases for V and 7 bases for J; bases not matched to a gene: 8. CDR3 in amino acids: CASSLGQGTSATQYF. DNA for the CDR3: TGCGCCAGCAGCTTGGGACAGGGGACGTCAGCGACCCAGTACTTC.

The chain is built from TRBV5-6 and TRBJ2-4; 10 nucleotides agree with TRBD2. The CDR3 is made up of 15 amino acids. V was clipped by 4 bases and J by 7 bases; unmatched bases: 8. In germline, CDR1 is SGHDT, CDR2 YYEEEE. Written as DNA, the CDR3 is TGTGCCAGCAGCAGAAGCGGGGGGGCCGTGAACATTCAGTACTTC. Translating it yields CASSRSGGAVNIQYF.

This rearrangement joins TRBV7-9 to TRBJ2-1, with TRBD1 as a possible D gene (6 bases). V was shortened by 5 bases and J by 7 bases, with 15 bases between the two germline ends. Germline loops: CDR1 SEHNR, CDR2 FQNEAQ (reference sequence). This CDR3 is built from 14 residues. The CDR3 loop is CASSADRYKNEQFF. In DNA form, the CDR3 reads TGTGCCAGCAGCGCAGACAGGTATAAAAATGAGCAGTTCTTC. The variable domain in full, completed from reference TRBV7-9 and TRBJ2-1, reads DTGVSQNPRHKITKRGQNVTFRCDPISEHNRLYWYRQTLGQGPEFLTYFQNEAQLEKSRLLSDRFSAERPKGSFSTLEIQRTEQGDSAMYLCASSADRYKNEQFFGPGTRLTVL.

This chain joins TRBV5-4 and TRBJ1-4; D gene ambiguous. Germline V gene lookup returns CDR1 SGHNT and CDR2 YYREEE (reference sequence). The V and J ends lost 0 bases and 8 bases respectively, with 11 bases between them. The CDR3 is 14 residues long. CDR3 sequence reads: CASSLGSLQEKLFF. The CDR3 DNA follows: TGTGCCAGCAGCTTGGGATCCCTTCAGGAAAAACTGTTTTTT.

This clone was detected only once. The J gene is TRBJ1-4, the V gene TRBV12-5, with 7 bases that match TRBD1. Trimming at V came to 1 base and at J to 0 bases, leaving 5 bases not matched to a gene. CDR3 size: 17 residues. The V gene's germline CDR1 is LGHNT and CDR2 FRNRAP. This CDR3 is CASGLGQGYATNEKLFF. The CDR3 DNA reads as TGTGCTAGTGGTTTGGGACAGGGCTATGCAACTAATGAAAAACTGTTTTTT.

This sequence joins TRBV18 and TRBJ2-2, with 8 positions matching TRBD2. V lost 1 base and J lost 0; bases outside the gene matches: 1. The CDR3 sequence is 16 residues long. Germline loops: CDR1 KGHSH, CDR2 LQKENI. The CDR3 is CASSPLSGANTGELFF. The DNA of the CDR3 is TGTGCCAGCTCACCACTTAGCGGGGCGAACACCGGGGAGCTGTTTTTT.

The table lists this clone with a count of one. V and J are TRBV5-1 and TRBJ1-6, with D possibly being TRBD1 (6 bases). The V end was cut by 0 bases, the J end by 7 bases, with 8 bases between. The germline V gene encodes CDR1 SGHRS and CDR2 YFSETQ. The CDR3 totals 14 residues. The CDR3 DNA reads TGCGCCAGCAGCTTGGACAGGGTAAATTCACCCCTCCACTTT. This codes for CASSLDRVNSPLHF.

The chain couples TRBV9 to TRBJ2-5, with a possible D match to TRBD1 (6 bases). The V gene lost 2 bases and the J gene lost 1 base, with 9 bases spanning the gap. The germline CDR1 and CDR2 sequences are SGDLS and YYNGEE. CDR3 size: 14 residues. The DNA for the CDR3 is TGTGCCAGCAGCGTTGGACAGCTCCAAGAGACCCAGTACTTC. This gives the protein CASSVGQLQETQYF. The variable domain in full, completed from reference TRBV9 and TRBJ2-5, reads DSGVTQTPKHLITATGQRVTLRCSPRSGDLSVYWYQQSLDQGLQFLIQYYNGEERAKGNILERFSAQQFPDLHSELNLSSLELGDSALYFCASSVGQLQETQYFGPGTRLLVL.

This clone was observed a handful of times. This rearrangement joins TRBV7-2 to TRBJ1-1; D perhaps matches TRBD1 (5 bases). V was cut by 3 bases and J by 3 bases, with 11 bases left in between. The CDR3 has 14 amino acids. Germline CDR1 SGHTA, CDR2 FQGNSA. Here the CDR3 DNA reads TGTGCCAGCAGCTTTATAGGGGATGACACTGAAGCTTTCTTT. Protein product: CASSFIGDDTEAFF.

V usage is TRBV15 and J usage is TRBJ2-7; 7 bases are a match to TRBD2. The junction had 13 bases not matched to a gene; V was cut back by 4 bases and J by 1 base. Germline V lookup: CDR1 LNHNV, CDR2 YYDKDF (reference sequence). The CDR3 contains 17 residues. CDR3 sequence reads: CATSTPLGGVGSYEQYF. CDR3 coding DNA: TGTGCCACCAGCACCCCTTTGGGGGGGGTAGGATCCTACGAGCAGTACTTC.

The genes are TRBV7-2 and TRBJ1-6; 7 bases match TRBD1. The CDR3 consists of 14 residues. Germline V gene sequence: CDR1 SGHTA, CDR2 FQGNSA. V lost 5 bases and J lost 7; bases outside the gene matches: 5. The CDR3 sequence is CASSDRVGNSPLHF. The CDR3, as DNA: TGTGCCAGCAGCGACAGGGTTGGAAATTCACCCCTCCACTTT.

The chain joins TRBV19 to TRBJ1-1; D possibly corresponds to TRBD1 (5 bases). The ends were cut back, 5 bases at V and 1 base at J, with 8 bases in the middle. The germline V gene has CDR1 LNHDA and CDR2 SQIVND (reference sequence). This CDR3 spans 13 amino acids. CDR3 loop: CASSHDRNTEAFF. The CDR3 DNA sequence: TGTGCCAGTAGTCATGACAGGAACACTGAAGCTTTCTTT.

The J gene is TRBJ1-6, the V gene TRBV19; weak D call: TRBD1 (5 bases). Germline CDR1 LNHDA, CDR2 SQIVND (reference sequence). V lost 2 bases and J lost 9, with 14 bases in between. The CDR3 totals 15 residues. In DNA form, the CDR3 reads TGTGCCAGTAGTATAAGGGGCCCGGCGATTTCACCCCTCCACTTT. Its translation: CASSIRGPAISPLHF.

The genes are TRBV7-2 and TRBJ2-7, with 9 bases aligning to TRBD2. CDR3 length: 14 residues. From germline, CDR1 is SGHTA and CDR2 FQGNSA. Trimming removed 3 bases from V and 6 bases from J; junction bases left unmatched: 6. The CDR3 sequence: CASSLAGGTGEQYF. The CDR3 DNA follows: TGTGCCAGCAGCTTGGCGGGAGGGACGGGCGAGCAGTACTTC.

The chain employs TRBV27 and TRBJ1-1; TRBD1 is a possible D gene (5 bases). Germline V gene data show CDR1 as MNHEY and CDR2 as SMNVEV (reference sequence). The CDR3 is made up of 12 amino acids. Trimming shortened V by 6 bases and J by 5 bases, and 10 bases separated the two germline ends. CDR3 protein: CASSRVGTEAFF. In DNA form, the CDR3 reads TGTGCCAGCAGCAGGGTTGGTACTGAAGCTTTCTTT.

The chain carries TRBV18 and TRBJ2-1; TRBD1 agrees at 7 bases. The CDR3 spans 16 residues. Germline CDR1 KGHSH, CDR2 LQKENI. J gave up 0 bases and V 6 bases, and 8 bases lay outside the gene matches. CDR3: CASSPLTGSSYNEQFF. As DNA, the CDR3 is TGTGCCAGCTCCCCCCTGACAGGGAGCTCCTACAATGAGCAGTTCTTC.

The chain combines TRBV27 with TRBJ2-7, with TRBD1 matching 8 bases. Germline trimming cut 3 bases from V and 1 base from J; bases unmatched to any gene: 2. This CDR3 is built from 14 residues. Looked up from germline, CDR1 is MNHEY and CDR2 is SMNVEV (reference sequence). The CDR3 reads CASSLNRGSYEQYF. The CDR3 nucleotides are TGTGCCAGCAGTTTGAACAGGGGGTCCTACGAGCAGTACTTC.

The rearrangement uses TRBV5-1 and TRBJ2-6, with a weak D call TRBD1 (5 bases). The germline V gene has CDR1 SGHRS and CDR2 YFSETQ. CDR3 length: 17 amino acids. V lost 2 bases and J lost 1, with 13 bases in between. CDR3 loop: CASSFTQVRSGANVLTF. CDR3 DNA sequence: TGCGCCAGCAGCTTCACACAGGTTCGATCTGGGGCCAACGTCCTGACTTTC.

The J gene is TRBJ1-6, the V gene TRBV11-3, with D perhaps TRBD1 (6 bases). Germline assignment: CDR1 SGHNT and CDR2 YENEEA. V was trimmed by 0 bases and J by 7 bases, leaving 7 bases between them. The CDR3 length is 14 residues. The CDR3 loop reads CASSLDGQNSPLHF. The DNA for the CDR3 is TGTGCCAGCAGCTTAGACGGACAGAATTCACCCCTCCACTTT.

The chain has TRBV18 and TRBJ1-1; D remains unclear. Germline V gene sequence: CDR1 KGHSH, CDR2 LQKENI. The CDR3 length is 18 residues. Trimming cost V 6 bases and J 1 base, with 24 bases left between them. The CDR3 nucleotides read TGTGCCAGCTCCCCCATAGGACTCGGAATAGGCGGGAACACTGAAGCTTTCTTT. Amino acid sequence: CASSPIGLGIGGNTEAFF. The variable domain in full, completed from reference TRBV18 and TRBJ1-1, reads NAGVMQNPRHLVRRRGQEARLRCSPMKGHSHVYWYRQLPEEGLKFMVYLQKENIIDESGMPKERFSAEFPKEGPSILRIQQVVRGDSAAYFCASSPIGLGIGGNTEAFFGQGTRLTVV.

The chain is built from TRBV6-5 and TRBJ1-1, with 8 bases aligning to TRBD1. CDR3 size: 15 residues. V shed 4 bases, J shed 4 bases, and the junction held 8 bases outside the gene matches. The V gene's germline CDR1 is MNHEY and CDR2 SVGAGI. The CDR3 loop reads CASSWTGRRGTEAFF. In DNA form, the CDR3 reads TGTGCCAGCAGTTGGACAGGGAGGAGGGGCACTGAAGCTTTCTTT.